Listed below are T cell receptor beta chains from one sample, sequenced in a study of cytomegalovirus exposure and HLA in healthy donors. The data were produced by immunoSEQ multiplex PCR, yet TCRdb's version contains in-frame clones alone and is incomplete. The sample shows over 110,000 clones, around 90% of them seen only once. Sequencing used PBMCs. These receptors all stem from a man aged 18 to 30 in good health and CMV-seropositive. Each CDR3 is given with its conserved first and last residue. D genes are given only for firm matches. Some rows have no size entry. The others give once, few or many, or a class for an expanded clone.

d_call	clone_size	v_call	j_call	cdr3_aa	cdr3_nt
TRBD1	.	TRBV6-5	TRBJ1-1	CASSQGATWTEAFF	TGTGCCAGCAGCCAGGGGGCGACGTGGACTGAAGCTTTCTTT
.	.	TRBV15	TRBJ1-1	CATSRAGSRTEAFF	TGTGCCACCAGCAGAGCGGGGTCGCGCACTGAAGCTTTCTTT
.	.	TRBV13	TRBJ2-7	CASSLGPGFGFDEQYF	TGTGCCAGCAGCTTAGGACCGGGGTTTGGTTTCGACGAGCAGTACTTC
TRBD1	.	TRBV19	TRBJ2-3	CASSHLQGGTDTQYF	TGTGCCAGTAGTCACCTACAGGGGGGCACAGATACGCAGTATTTT
.	once	TRBV18	TRBJ2-7	CASSPPGLEQYF	TGTGCCAGCTCACCACCGGGGCTGGAGCAGTACTTC
.	.	TRBV27	TRBJ2-3	CASSLWTPPTDTQYF	TGTGCCAGCAGTTTATGGACACCCCCCACAGATACGCAGTATTTT
.	.	TRBV14	TRBJ1-2	CASSQAPRNGNYGYTF	TGTGCCAGCAGCCAAGCCCCCAGGAATGGAAACTATGGCTACACCTTC
.	.	TRBV5-6	TRBJ2-5	CASSLISVQETQYF	TGTGCCAGCAGCTTGATCAGCGTCCAAGAGACCCAGTACTTC
.	.	TRBV5-1	TRBJ1-6	CASSTENYNSPLHF	TGCGCCAGCAGTACAGAAAACTATAATTCACCCCTCCACTTT
.	once	TRBV19	TRBJ1-1	CASKTVLNTEAFF	TGTGCCAGTAAGACAGTTTTGAACACTGAAGCTTTCTTT
TRBD1	.	TRBV19	TRBJ2-7	CASSRDRVGEQYF	TGTGCCAGTAGTAGGGACAGGGTAGGCGAGCAGTACTTC
TRBD2	.	TRBV10-3	TRBJ2-2	CAISDSAGSSGELFF	TGTGCCATCAGTGACTCAGCGGGGTCCTCCGGGGAGCTGTTTTTT
.	.	TRBV5-5	TRBJ1-5	CASSFGFNQPQHF	TGTGCCAGCAGCTTCGGGTTCAATCAGCCCCAGCATTTT
.	.	TRBV4-2	TRBJ2-5	CASSQALEVETQYF	TGTGCCAGCAGCCAAGCACTTGAGGTGGAGACCCAGTACTTC
.	.	TRBV6-1	TRBJ2-7	CASSAGVEQYF	TGTGCCAGCAGTGCAGGGGTCGAGCAGTACTTC
TRBD2	.	TRBV28	TRBJ2-7	CASSSQAGWRYEQYF	TGTGCCAGCAGTTCCCAAGCGGGATGGCGATACGAGCAGTACTTC
.	.	TRBV2	TRBJ1-5	CASSLWGGRLDNQPQHF	TGTGCCAGCAGTCTATGGGGGGGGCGACTAGACAATCAGCCCCAGCATTTT
TRBD1	.	TRBV27	TRBJ1-5	CASRGGQNSNQPQHF	TGTGCCAGCCGAGGGGGACAGAATAGCAATCAGCCCCAGCATTTT
.	.	TRBV18	TRBJ1-1	CASSPRQREAFF	TGTGCCAGCTCACCAAGACAGAGAGAAGCTTTCTTT
TRBD1	once	TRBV5-1	TRBJ2-1	CASSLVPGQGSGGAYNEQFF	TGCGCCAGCAGCTTGGTTCCGGGACAGGGTTCTGGTGGGGCCTACAATGAGCAGTTCTTC
.	.	TRBV4-1	TRBJ2-4	CASSHLLGDPKNIQYF	TGCGCCAGCAGCCACCTCCTGGGAGACCCCAAAAACATTCAGTACTTC
TRBD1	.	TRBV2	TRBJ2-5	CASSGLGTEQETQYF	TGTGCCAGCAGTGGTTTGGGGACAGAACAAGAGACCCAGTACTTC
.	.	TRBV5-4	TRBJ1-2	CASSSKLGYGYTF	TGTGCCAGCAGCTCTAAACTTGGCTATGGCTACACCTTC
TRBD1	.	TRBV7-2	TRBJ2-7	CASSFGQGAPYEQYF	TGTGCCAGCAGCTTTGGACAGGGGGCGCCATACGAGCAGTACTTC
TRBD1	.	TRBV4-1	TRBJ2-5	CASTWDRGGETQYF	TGCGCCAGCACTTGGGACAGGGGAGGAGAGACCCAGTACTTC
.	.	TRBV7-9	TRBJ2-3	CASSLVDFSILHTLDTQYF	TGTGCCAGCAGCTTAGTAGACTTTTCCATTCTCCACACGTTGGATACGCAGTATTTT
.	once	TRBV15	TRBJ2-7	CATSRVQSTHYEQYF	TGTGCCACCAGCAGAGTACAGTCAACCCACTACGAGCAGTACTTC
.	.	TRBV11-3	TRBJ2-5	CASSLGERANRYQETQYF	TGTGCCAGCAGCTTAGGTGAACGGGCAAACAGGTACCAAGAGACCCAGTACTTC
TRBD1	.	TRBV2	TRBJ1-5	CASRRDRGSNQPQHF	TGTGCCAGCAGGAGGGACAGGGGTAGCAATCAGCCCCAGCATTTT
TRBD1	.	TRBV4-1	TRBJ1-1	CASSPRGLDTEAFF	TGCGCCAGCAGCCCGAGGGGGCTGGACACTGAAGCTTTCTTT
TRBD2	.	TRBV9	TRBJ2-7	CASSVDGTSGRREQYF	TGTGCCAGCAGCGTAGATGGGACTAGCGGGAGGCGGGAGCAGTACTTC
TRBD1	.	TRBV6-1	TRBJ2-7	CASSVRGGDRGPYEQYF	TGTGCCAGCAGTGTACGAGGGGGGGACAGGGGCCCCTACGAGCAGTACTTC
TRBD2	.	TRBV19	TRBJ2-7	CASSMGRREGPYEQYF	TGTGCCAGTAGTATGGGGAGGCGGGAGGGCCCCTACGAGCAGTACTTC
.	.	TRBV11-2	TRBJ1-6	CASSPRFGHGSYNSPLHF	TGTGCCAGCAGCCCTCGTTTTGGGCACGGATCGTATAATTCACCCCTCCACTTT
.	.	TRBV9	TRBJ1-2	CASSASRGKYGYTF	TGTGCCAGCAGCGCCTCCAGGGGCAAGTATGGCTACACCTTC
TRBD2	.	TRBV6-4	TRBJ2-7	CASSFVAGGEYEQYF	TGTGCCAGCAGCTTCGTAGCGGGGGGGGAGTACGAGCAGTACTTC
TRBD1	.	TRBV5-6	TRBJ1-4	CASSLGPGQGNEKLFF	TGTGCCAGCAGCTTGGGGCCGGGACAGGGAAATGAAAAACTGTTTTTT
TRBD1	.	TRBV19	TRBJ1-1	CASSPDRGPTEAFF	TGTGCCAGTAGTCCCGACAGGGGCCCCACTGAAGCTTTCTTT
TRBD1	.	TRBV9	TRBJ1-1	CASKAGQGSTEAFF	TGTGCCAGCAAGGCCGGACAGGGGAGCACTGAAGCTTTCTTT
TRBD1	.	TRBV6-6	TRBJ2-7	CASSYDRVYEQYF	TGTGCCAGCAGTTACGACAGGGTCTACGAGCAGTACTTC
TRBD2	.	TRBV27	TRBJ2-5	CASSFSISGLATETQYF	TGTGCCAGCAGTTTTAGTATCTCGGGACTAGCAACGGAGACCCAGTACTTC
.	.	TRBV6-5	TRBJ1-6	CASSYGGQNNSPLHF	TGTGCCAGCAGTTACGGTGGACAGAATAATTCACCCCTCCACTTT
.	.	TRBV7-9	TRBJ2-7	CASSSRRDITYEQYF	TGTGCCAGCAGCTCCCGTAGGGACATTACCTACGAGCAGTACTTC